This T cell receptor beta chain was sequenced during a study of T cells in women clearing cervical HPV infection. General study findings and limits: Combining TCR richness with V gene abundances gave roughly 0.8 AUC. Cases carried less TRBV6-7 than controls: roughly 0.12% versus 0.17%.

J gave up 0 bases and V 6 bases, and 4 bases lay outside the gene matches. Germline V gene lookup returns CDR1 SQVTM and CDR2 ANQGSEA. This CDR3 contains 13 residues. As regards this clone: What it recognizes is unknown. The CDR3 end falls 3 residues outside the read, so it is completed with the germline J gene.

Sequencing was performed with immunoSEQ multiplex PCR; in TCRdb, only in-frame clones are kept and a portion is missing. The specimen's table records about 31,000 clones. The TCR was taken from a woman between 18 and 69 years old with a cervical HPV16 infection that either progressed to CIN3+ or cleared (not recorded which). The rearrangement links TRBV29-1 to TRBJ2-7; 8 nucleotides match TRBD1. Sample: blood buffy coat. CDR3 bases read: TGCAGCGTCGGACAGGGCAACTCCTACGAG. It is translated as CSVGQGNSYE. The CDR3 as a whole reads CSVGQGNSYEQYF.